A single T cell receptor (beta chain) is shown here with its context. V gave up 3 bases and J gave up 2 bases, with 7 bases separating them. CDR3 length equals 13 residues. From germline, CDR1 is KGHSH and CDR2 LQKENI. This entry comes from a study of beta chain features in type 1 diabetes. Purity of each sorted population was above 98%. Of the isolated RNA, all was reverse transcribed, and so the sequenced material was expressed TCRB transcripts. The table came from immunoSEQ multiplex PCR; TCRdb's copy has only in-frame clones and leaves some out. The sample includes about 350,000 clones, about 19% of them seen just once.

The sequence was obtained from a woman younger than 35 in good health. V usage is TRBV18 and J usage is TRBJ2-5; D is ambiguous. Material for sequencing was naive CD4+ T cells from blood. CDR3 loop: CASSPDIQETQYF. Here the CDR3 DNA reads TGTGCCAGCTCACCCGACATTCAAGAGACCCAGTACTTC. Variable domain in full (rest from reference TRBV18 and TRBJ2-5): NAGVMQNPRHLVRRRGQEARLRCSPMKGHSHVYWYRQLPEEGLKFMVYLQKENIIDESGMPKERFSAEFPKEGPSILRIQQVVRGDSAAYFCASSPDIQETQYFGPGTRLLVL.